The 11 T cell receptor beta chains in this list originate from one sample, sequenced in a study of blood T cell repertoires in COVID-19. Assay: immunoSEQ multiplex PCR; the TCRdb copy retains only in-frame clones and omits some. The sample shows approximately 110,000 clones, about 85% of them seen only once. Sequenced: peripheral blood. These receptors all come from a man aged 40-49 years with acute or convalescent COVID-19.

The gene calls are TRBV3-1 (or the pseudogene TRBV3-2) and TRBJ2-1, with 7 bases fitting TRBD2. The CDR3 has 14 residues. The germline CDR1 and CDR2 sequences are LGHDT and YNNKEL (reference sequence). V dropped 4 bases and J dropped 7; count of bases not matched to a gene: 7. The CDR3, as DNA: TGTGCCAGCAGCCCCGGACTAGTTTGGAATGAGCAGTTCTTC. It is translated as CASSPGLVWNEQFF.

The rearrangement links TRBV5-1 to TRBJ2-3; TRBD2 matches at 14 bases. This CDR3 has 19 residues. The germline gives CDR1 SGHRS, CDR2 YFSETQ. The junction had 14 bases not matched to a gene; V was cut back by 5 bases and J by 3 bases. Written as DNA, the CDR3 is TGCGCCAGCAGACTGACCAGACTAGCGGGGGGGCCAAGGACAGATACGCAGTATTTT. It codes for CASRLTRLAGGPRTDTQYF.

This chain uses TRBV6-5 with TRBJ2-7; 7 nucleotides line up with TRBD2. J was trimmed by 4 bases and V by 7 bases; bases with no gene match: 13. Germline values: CDR1 MNHEY, CDR2 SVGAGI. CDR3 length: 15 amino acids. The CDR3: CASILHGGGGYEQYF. The CDR3 nucleotides are TGTGCCAGCATTCTCCATGGGGGGGGAGGTTACGAGCAGTACTTC.

The gene calls are TRBV5-6 and TRBJ1-2; a possible D gene is TRBD1 (5 bases). Germline V gene sequence: CDR1 SGHDT, CDR2 YYEEEE. The CDR3 length is 15 residues. V lost 4 bases, J lost 4 bases, and 17 bases lay in between. The CDR3 nucleotides read TGTGCCAGCAGCCCCGGGGGAATTAAGGGCTATGGCTACACCTTC. Translated, it gives CASSPGGIKGYGYTF.

This clone was observed a few times. The chain recombines TRBV6-5 with TRBJ1-6, with D unclear. V lost 7 bases, J lost 3 bases, and 13 bases lay in between. Germline V gene sequence: CDR1 MNHEY, CDR2 SVGAGI. This CDR3 has 15 residues. This chain's CDR3 is CASMGDTHYNSPLHF. As DNA, the CDR3 is TGTGCCAGCATGGGAGACACTCACTATAATTCACCCCTCCACTTT.

This chain uses TRBV7-6 with TRBJ2-5; TRBD1 matches 11 bases. Germline V gives CDR1 SGHVS, CDR2 FNYEAQ. The CDR3 runs 16 residues. Trimming took 5 bases from V and 1 from J; bases not matched to a gene: 6. The CDR3 coding sequence is TGTGCCAGCAGCCCCCGGGACAGGGGGATCCAAGAGACCCAGTACTTC. This gives the protein CASSPRDRGIQETQYF.

The gene calls are TRBV6-1 and TRBJ2-5; 10 bases match TRBD1. The CDR3 extends over 19 amino acids. Germline V gene sequence: CDR1 MNHNS, CDR2 SASEGT. The V gene end was trimmed by 2 bases and the J gene end by 5 bases; junction bases not matched to a gene: 17. CDR3 nucleotides: TGTGCCAGCAGTGAATGGGGCAGACAGGGGGCCGGGAAAGGGGAGACCCAGTACTTC. This encodes CASSEWGRQGAGKGETQYF.

The rearrangement joins TRBV6-5 to TRBJ2-7, with 12 bases fitting TRBD2. CDR1 is MNHEY, CDR2 SVGAGI, per germline. The trim removed 0 bases at V and 4 bases at J, leaving 4 bases unmatched. This CDR3 spans 16 amino acids. CDR3 in DNA: TGTGCCAGCAGTTACTCGACTAGCGGGGGAGGTTACGAGCAGTACTTC. Amino acid sequence: CASSYSTSGGGYEQYF.

The chain is built from TRBV7-2 and TRBJ2-3, with D possibly being TRBD1 (6 bases). Per germline, CDR1 SGHTA and CDR2 FQGNSA. This CDR3 has 14 amino acids. Trimming took off 7 bases at V and 7 bases at J, with 18 bases between the two ends. The CDR3 DNA is TGTGCCAGCACCCTGGACAGCTCTTCTCATACGCAGTATTTT. It translates to CASTLDSSSHTQYF.

The V call is TRBV19, the J call TRBJ2-4; 8 bases are shared with TRBD2. Losses at the gene ends were 1 base for V and 0 bases for J; bases not matched to a gene: 11. The V gene's germline CDR1 is LNHDA and CDR2 SQIVND (reference sequence). This CDR3 is 19 amino acids long. Written as DNA, the CDR3 is TGTGCCAGTAGTATAGGGGGGACCGGGACTAGGTTAGCCAAAAACATTCAGTACTTC. Translated: CASSIGGTGTRLAKNIQYF.

The chain has TRBV21-1 and TRBJ1-5; TRBD1 was called by the table and not checked on the DNA. TRBV21-1 is marked as a pseudogene. This CDR3 comprises 15 residues. CDR3 DNA: TGTGCCAGCAGCACCAGGGGGCTTAGCAATCAGCCCCAGCATTTT. Its translation: CASSTRGLSNQPQHF.